Following are 30 T cell receptor beta chains from one sample sequenced in a study of shared clonotypes between healthy human individuals. Sequenced by immunoSEQ multiplex PCR; TCRdb stores in-frame clones only, minus some. The repertoire holds about 2.4 million clones, with just over 90% as singletons. The sequenced sample was naive CD4+ T cells sorted from blood. Subset specified: CD45RA+ positively selected. Receptor source: a young man in good health.

This chain connects TRBV10-1 to TRBJ2-1, with 7 bases matching TRBD2. After removal of 6 bases from V and 9 bases from J, the junction contained 14 bases not matched to a gene. Germline V gene sequence: CDR1 WNHNN, CDR2 SYGVQD (reference sequence). The CDR3 loop spans 15 amino acids. CDR3 bases: TGCGCCAGCAGACCCGGGACTAAGGTGTCTGGTGAGCAGTTCTTC. Its protein product is CASRPGTKVSGEQFF.

The V and J genes are TRBV6-6 and TRBJ1-1; D uncertain. This CDR3 region has 14 residues. From germline, CDR1 is MNHNY and CDR2 SVGAGI (reference sequence). The germline V and J ends were trimmed by 6 bases and 3 bases, with 14 bases remaining between them. The chain's CDR3 is CASRMLPEDTEAFF. In DNA, the CDR3 is TGTGCCAGCAGGATGCTCCCTGAGGACACTGAAGCTTTCTTT.

This chain links TRBV6-1 with TRBJ1-1; D remains unclear. The CDR3 length is 14 residues. V lost 2 bases and J lost 5, with 12 bases in between. From germline, CDR1 is MNHNS and CDR2 SASEGT. CDR3 coding DNA: TGTGCCAGCAGTGAAACGGGGAGGGAAACTGAAGCTTTCTTT. Its translation is CASSETGRETEAFF.

The CDR3 region is CASSVGGVSNSPLHF. CDR3 in DNA: TGTGCCAGCAGCGTAGGTGGGGTGTCCAATTCACCCCTCCACTTT. The V gene is TRBV9, the J gene TRBJ1-6; D ambiguous. CDR1 and CDR2 from the germline V gene are SGDLS and YYNGEE. V lost 0 bases and J 7 bases, leaving 11 bases between the germline ends. The CDR3 is 15 amino acids.

The chain employs TRBV5-4 and TRBJ1-2, with D unresolved. Germline V gene data show CDR1 as SGHNT and CDR2 as YYREEE (reference sequence). V gave up 0 bases and J gave up 2 bases, with 14 bases separating them. CDR3 length: 16 residues. CDR3 region: CASSLASTMANYGYTF. CDR3 coding DNA: TGTGCCAGCAGCTTGGCTTCAACTATGGCCAACTATGGCTACACCTTC.

The chain has TRBV6-5 and TRBJ1-1, with D possibly matching TRBD1 (5 bases). The ends were cut back, 2 bases at V and 4 bases at J, with 11 bases in the middle. CDR3 size: 14 residues. Germline V lookup: CDR1 MNHEY, CDR2 SVGAGI. The CDR3 nucleotides are TGTGCCAGCAGTTACAAGGAGGGGAGCACTGAAGCTTTCTTT. Translating it yields CASSYKEGSTEAFF.

This chain connects TRBV6-6 to TRBJ1-1; the D gene is possibly TRBD1 (6 bases). V was cut by 5 bases and J by 5 bases, with 12 bases left in between. The CDR3 contains 13 residues. Germline lookup yields CDR1 MNHNY and CDR2 SVGAGI (reference sequence). The CDR3 DNA is TGTGCCAGCAGTAGCACAGGGAATACTGAAGCTTTCTTT. The encoded protein is CASSSTGNTEAFF.

V and J are TRBV7-2 and TRBJ2-1; 7 bases line up with TRBD2. Germline-derived CDR1 and CDR2 are SGHTA and FQGNSA. V was pared by 3 bases and J by 9 bases, with 8 bases of the junction left unmatched. The CDR3 is 14 residues long. CDR3 residues: CASSFEGGPFEQFF. Written as DNA, the CDR3 is TGTGCCAGCAGCTTCGAGGGAGGGCCATTTGAGCAGTTCTTC.

The genes are TRBV2 and TRBJ1-3; a weak D match, TRBD1 (6 bases). In germline, CDR1 is SNHLY, CDR2 FYNNEI. The CDR3 contains 14 residues. V was trimmed by 6 bases and J by 0 bases, leaving 9 bases between them. The CDR3 region has the DNA TGTGCCAGCAGCGGACAGTCCTCTGGAAACACCATATATTTT. It codes for CASSGQSSGNTIYF.

The V gene is TRBV5-1, the J gene TRBJ2-2; D tentatively fits TRBD1 or TRBD2 (5 bases each). Between the trimmed V and J ends, which lost 9 bases and 2 bases, there was a span of 14 bases. Per the germline V gene, CDR1 is SGHRS and CDR2 is YFSETQ. The CDR3 totals 14 residues. CDR3: CATKGTGNTGELFF. The DNA for the CDR3 is TGCGCCACTAAAGGGACGGGTAACACCGGGGAGCTGTTTTTT.

For this clone: Other nucleotide sequences in the sample specify the same CDR3. The chain employs TRBV2 and TRBJ1-1, with a weak D call TRBD1 (6 bases). The CDR3 length is 13 residues. The germline gives CDR1 SNHLY, CDR2 FYNNEI. V dropped 2 bases and J dropped 4 bases, with 8 bases sitting between them. The CDR3: CASSEQGPTEAFF. CDR3 in DNA: TGTGCCAGCAGTGAACAGGGGCCCACTGAAGCTTTCTTT.

The CDR3 DNA is TGTGCCAGCGGAGCGGGAGGGCCGTGGACCGGGGAGCTGTTTTTT. Amino acids: CASGAGGPWTGELFF. The chain uses TRBV2 and TRBJ2-2, with 10 bases fitting TRBD2. The junction had 8 bases not matched to a gene; V was cut back by 8 bases and J by 5 bases. The CDR3 is 15 amino acids. The germline CDR1 and CDR2 sequences are SNHLY and FYNNEI.

The CDR3 DNA reads TGTGCCAGCAGCTTAAAACTGACGTATGGCTACACCTTC. This sequence encodes CASSLKLTYGYTF. The genes are TRBV7-9 and TRBJ1-2, with D uncertain. CDR1 is SEHNR and CDR2 is FQNEAQ in the germline V gene (reference sequence). The CDR3 is made up of 13 amino acids. Trimming cost V 2 bases and J 5 bases, with 9 bases left between them.

The CDR3 nucleotides are TGTGCCAGCAGCTTGGATGCAGGACCGAACACCGGGGAGCTGTTTTTT. It codes for CASSLDAGPNTGELFF. This sequence joins TRBV5-4 and TRBJ2-2; the D is unclear. The germline V gene has CDR1 SGHNT and CDR2 YYREEE (reference sequence). The CDR3 runs 16 residues. V lost 0 bases and J lost 0, with 9 bases in between.

The chain has TRBV2 and TRBJ1-5, with D maybe TRBD1 (6 bases). The CDR3 is made up of 13 amino acids. Trimming left V 4 bases short and J 8 bases short, with 12 bases between. Per germline, CDR1 SNHLY and CDR2 FYNNEI. The CDR3 reads CASSVQGWEPQHF. CDR3 sequence (DNA): TGTGCCAGCAGTGTGCAGGGGTGGGAGCCCCAGCATTTT.

A single count supports this clone. This chain joins TRBV4-3 and TRBJ1-1, with D uncertain. Per germline, CDR1 LGHNA and CDR2 YSLEER. The length of the CDR3 is 16 residues. The V end was cut by 0 bases, the J end by 1 base, with 12 bases between. Here the CDR3 reads CASSQDSWAENTEAFF. In nucleotides, the CDR3 is TGCGCCAGCAGCCAAGACTCATGGGCAGAGAACACTGAAGCTTTCTTT.

This chain connects TRBV14 to TRBJ2-1; D perhaps matches TRBD1 (6 bases). CDR1 is SGHDN, CDR2 FVKESK, per germline. The CDR3 loop spans 15 amino acids. V lost 4 bases to trimming and J lost 5 bases, with 15 bases between them. CDR3 amino acids: CASSLGGSVHNEQFF. In DNA form, the CDR3 reads TGTGCCAGCAGCCTAGGGGGTAGTGTTCACAATGAGCAGTTCTTC.

This chain links TRBV11-2 with TRBJ2-1; 8 nucleotides align to TRBD2. CDR3 length: 15 amino acids. The ends lost 5 bases at V and 9 bases at J; junction bases unmatched: 12. CDR1 is SGHAT, CDR2 FQNNGV, per germline. In DNA, the CDR3 is TGTGCCAGCAGCCCGCAGGGGACTAGTTCAGGTGAGCAGTTCTTC. As protein: CASSPQGTSSGEQFF.

The chain recombines TRBV6-1 with TRBJ2-6; D uncertain. V was pared by 5 bases and J by 4 bases, with 9 bases between. The CDR3 runs to 14 residues. The germline V gene encodes CDR1 MNHNS and CDR2 SASEGT. The CDR3 DNA follows: TGTGCCAGCAGTCTCCAAACCGGGGCCAACGTCCTGACTTTC. Protein sequence: CASSLQTGANVLTF.

With respect to this clone: Additional DNA sequences in this sample encode the identical CDR3. The chain combines TRBV30 with TRBJ2-7; no firm D call. Trimming left V 0 bases short and J 4 bases short, with 10 bases between. CDR1 is GTSNPN, CDR2 SVGIG, per germline (reference sequence). The CDR3 has 13 residues. The CDR3 DNA reads as TGTGCCTGGAGTGTAGAAGGACCTTACGAGCAGTACTTC. This encodes CAWSVEGPYEQYF.

CDR3 DNA sequence: TGTGCCAGCAGTCCCCTCAGGAATTCACCCCTCCACTTT. Protein product: CASSPLRNSPLHF. The chain couples TRBV2 to TRBJ1-6; unclear D gene. Germline assignment: CDR1 SNHLY and CDR2 FYNNEI. CDR3 length: 13 amino acids. Trimming removed 5 bases from V and 7 bases from J, with 9 bases in between.

This rearrangement joins TRBV5-8 to TRBJ2-7; the D is unclear. CDR1 SGHTS and CDR2 YDEGEE come from the germline V gene. CDR3 length: 11 amino acids. The V gene lost 5 bases and the J gene lost 3 bases, with 6 bases spanning the gap. For the CDR3, the DNA is TGTGCCAGCAGATTCTACTACGAGCAGTACTTC. This sequence encodes CASRFYYEQYF.

V usage is TRBV11-2 and J usage is TRBJ2-5; D remains unclear. CDR1 is SGHAT and CDR2 is FQNNGV in the germline V gene. There are 13 residues in the CDR3. Trimming took 2 bases from V and 9 from J, leaving 13 bases between them. Here the CDR3 reads CASSLSQFSAQYF. CDR3 DNA sequence: TGTGCCAGCAGCTTATCGCAGTTTTCGGCCCAGTACTTC.

V gene TRBV11-2 combines with J gene TRBJ2-2; D is uncertain. This CDR3 has 12 residues. Per germline, CDR1 SGHAT and CDR2 FQNNGV. The V and J ends lost 3 bases and 7 bases respectively, with 6 bases between them. The CDR3 here is CASSFLDGELFF. The CDR3, as DNA: TGTGCCAGCAGCTTTCTGGACGGGGAGCTGTTTTTT. Together with reference TRBV11-2 and TRBJ2-2, the CDR3 gives the full variable domain: EAGVAQSPRYKIIEKRQSVAFWCNPISGHATLYWYQQILGQGPKLLIQFQNNGVVDDSQLPKDRFSAERLKGVDSTLKIQPAKLEDSAVYLCASSFLDGELFFGEGSRLTVL.

The CDR3 here is CASSAGQGIYEQYF. Written as DNA, the CDR3 is TGTGCCAGCAGTGCGGGACAGGGGATCTACGAGCAGTACTTC. The V call is TRBV28, the J call TRBJ2-7; 10 nucleotides align to TRBD1. CDR1 is MDHEN, CDR2 SYDVKM, per germline. The CDR3 covers 14 residues. J was trimmed by 3 bases and V by 5 bases; bases with no gene match: 4.

A few counts support this clone. This sample includes further DNA sequences coding for the same CDR3. The chain uses TRBV6-1 and TRBJ1-6, with 7 bases that match TRBD1. Per germline, CDR1 MNHNS and CDR2 SASEGT. The CDR3 length is 13 residues. The ends lost 6 bases at V and 7 bases at J; junction bases unmatched: 3. The CDR3 DNA reads TGTGCCAGCAGCGACAGGGACAATTCACCCCTCCACTTT. This encodes CASSDRDNSPLHF.

V gene TRBV10-2 combines with J gene TRBJ2-1; the D gene is possibly TRBD1 (6 bases). V lost 10 bases and J lost 5, with 15 bases in between. From germline, CDR1 is WSHSY and CDR2 SAAADI. The CDR3 is made up of 13 amino acids. The CDR3 loop reads CAIRRGLDNEQFF. The DNA for the CDR3 is TGCGCCATCCGAAGGGGGTTGGACAATGAGCAGTTCTTC.

This sequence joins TRBV12-5 and TRBJ1-6, with D perhaps TRBD1 (5 bases). V was cut by 1 base and J by 6 bases, with 7 bases left in between. This CDR3 spans 14 amino acids. In germline, CDR1 is LGHNT, CDR2 FRNRAP. This CDR3 reads CASGLGQLNSPLHF. The CDR3, as DNA: TGTGCTAGTGGTTTGGGACAGCTTAATTCACCCCTCCACTTT.

The chain combines TRBV5-5 with TRBJ2-2, with 7 bases lining up with TRBD2. CDR3 length: 16 amino acids. CDR1 and CDR2 from the germline V gene are SGHKS and YYEKEE (reference sequence). Trimming at V came to 2 bases and at J to 7 bases, leaving 11 bases not matched to a gene. The CDR3 is CASSLLGLPSGGELFF. For the CDR3, the DNA is TGTGCCAGCAGCTTACTCGGTTTGCCTAGCGGCGGGGAGCTGTTTTTT.

The CDR3 region is CASSTTDRSEAFF. The CDR3 DNA follows: TGCGCCAGCAGTACCACGGACAGAAGTGAAGCTTTCTTT. The V and J genes are TRBV10-2 and TRBJ1-1, with D possibly matching TRBD1 (6 bases). Trimming shortened V by 5 bases and J by 7 bases, and 14 bases separated the two germline ends. The CDR3 length is 13 residues. Germline V gene sequence: CDR1 WSHSY, CDR2 SAAADI.